The present TCR beta chain was sequenced within a study of T-cell reconstitution after alpha-beta-depleted transplantation in children. This sample's TCRbeta library carried unique molecular identifier barcodes. TCRdb reprocessed the PCR reads with MiXCR, giving one entry per CDR3 protein. The table includes about 980,000 distinct CDR3 sequences, 25% to 35% detected once. The germline V and J ends were trimmed by 6 bases and 3 bases, with 20 bases remaining between them. This CDR3 is 16 amino acids long. The sample here was PBMCs, mostly from graft donor cells, taken 360 days after TCRalphabeta/CD19-depleted stem cell transplant. This clonotype originated in a boy in the first two years of life who had a stem cell transplant for SCID, so the T cells may come from the graft donor. The chain has TRBV12-3 or TRBV12-4 and TRBJ1-1; weak D call: TRBD1 (6 bases). The CDR3 bases are TGTGCCAGCAGGGCTGGAAGGGGGGCTTGGGACACTGAAGCTTTCTTT. Encoded protein: CASRAGRGAWDTEAFF.